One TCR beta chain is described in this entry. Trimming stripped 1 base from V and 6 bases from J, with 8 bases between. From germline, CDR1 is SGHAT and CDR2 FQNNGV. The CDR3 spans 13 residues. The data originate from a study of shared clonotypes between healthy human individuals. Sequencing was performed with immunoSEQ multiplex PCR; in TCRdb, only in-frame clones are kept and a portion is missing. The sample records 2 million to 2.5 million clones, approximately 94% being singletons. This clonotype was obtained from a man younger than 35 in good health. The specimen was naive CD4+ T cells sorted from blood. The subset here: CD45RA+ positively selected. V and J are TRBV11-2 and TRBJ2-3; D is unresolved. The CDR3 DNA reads TGTGCCAGCAGCTTAGGGGTTGGGGATACGCAGTATTTT. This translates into CASSLGVGDTQYF.